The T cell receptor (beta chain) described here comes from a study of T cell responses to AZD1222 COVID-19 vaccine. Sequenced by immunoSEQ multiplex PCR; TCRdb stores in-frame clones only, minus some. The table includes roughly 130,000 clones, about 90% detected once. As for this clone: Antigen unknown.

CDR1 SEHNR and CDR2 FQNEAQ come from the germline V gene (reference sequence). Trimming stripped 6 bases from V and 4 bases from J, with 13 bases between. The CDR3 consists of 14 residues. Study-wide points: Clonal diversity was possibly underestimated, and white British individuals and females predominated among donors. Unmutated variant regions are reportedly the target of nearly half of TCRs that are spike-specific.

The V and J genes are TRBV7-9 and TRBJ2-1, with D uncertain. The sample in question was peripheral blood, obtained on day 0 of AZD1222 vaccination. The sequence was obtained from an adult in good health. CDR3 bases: TGTGCCAGCAGGCCCGTTACAGCGTACAATGAGCAGTTCTTC. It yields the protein CASRPVTAYNEQFF.